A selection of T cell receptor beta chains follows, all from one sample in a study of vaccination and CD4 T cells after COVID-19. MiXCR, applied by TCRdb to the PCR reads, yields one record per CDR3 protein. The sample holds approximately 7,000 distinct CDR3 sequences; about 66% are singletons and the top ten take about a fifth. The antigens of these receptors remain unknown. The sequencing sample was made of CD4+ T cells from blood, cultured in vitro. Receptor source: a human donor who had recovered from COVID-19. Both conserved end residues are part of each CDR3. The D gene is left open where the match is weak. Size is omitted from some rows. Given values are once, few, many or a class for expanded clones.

CASSHWVRDKGNQPQHF	TGCGCCAGCAGCCACTGGGTTAGGGACAAAGGCAATCAGCCCCAGCATTTT	TRBV4-1	TRBJ1-5	-	few	17
CASSLERTSGGGELFF	TGTGCCAGCAGCTTAGAAAGGACTAGCGGGGGCGGGGAGCTGTTTTTT	TRBV7-2	TRBJ2-2	TRBD2	-	16
CASSYSNTEAFF	TGTGCCAGCAGTTACTCGAACACTGAAGCTTTCTTT	TRBV6-5	TRBJ1-1	-	once	12
CASSPRWGETQYF	TGTGCCAGCAGCCCAAGATGGGGAGAGACCCAGTACTTC	TRBV7-6	TRBJ2-5	-	-	13
CSAQRTGLLDTIYF	TGCAGTGCGCAAAGGACAGGGTTATTGGACACCATATATTTT	TRBV20-1	TRBJ1-3	TRBD1	-	14
CASSLRGPDQPQHF	TGTGCCAGCAGCTTACGGGGTCCGGATCAGCCCCAGCATTTT	TRBV7-9	TRBJ1-5	-	few	14
CASKDRGNTIYF	TGTGCCAGCAAGGACCGTGGAAACACCATATATTTT	TRBV2	TRBJ1-3	-	few	12
CSARGVVRGSSTETQYF	TGCAGTGCTAGAGGGGTTGTTCGCGGGAGTAGTACGGAGACCCAGTACTTC	TRBV20-1	TRBJ2-5	TRBD2	-	17
CASSKSMVASGTGELFF	TGTGCCAGCAGCAAATCAATGGTGGCTAGCGGGACCGGGGAGCTGTTTTTT	TRBV7-9	TRBJ2-2	TRBD2	-	17
CATSRDFGQGYGELFF	TGTGCCACCAGCAGAGATTTCGGACAGGGGTACGGGGAGCTGTTTTTT	TRBV15	TRBJ2-2	TRBD1	once	16
CASRRTGANEQFF	TGTGCCAGTAGACGGACAGGGGCAAATGAGCAGTTCTTC	TRBV19	TRBJ2-1	TRBD1	-	13
CSARDGFLGSLYGYTF	TGCAGTGCTAGAGATGGGTTCTTGGGATCTCTTTATGGCTACACCTTC	TRBV20-1	TRBJ1-2	-	-	16
CAWSVTGNQPQHF	TGTGCCTGGAGTGTAACCGGGAATCAGCCCCAGCATTTT	TRBV30	TRBJ1-5	-	-	13
CASSRGLLAGGVRETQYF	TGCGCCAGCAGCCGAGGACTACTAGCGGGGGGGGTCCGTGAGACCCAGTACTTC	TRBV4-1	TRBJ2-5	TRBD2	-	18
CASSGLGVEPYEQYF	TGTGCCAGTAGCGGATTAGGAGTGGAACCGTACGAGCAGTACTTC	TRBV19	TRBJ2-7	-	-	15
CASSQGGFRGPYEQYF	TGTGCCAGCAGCCAAGGGGGGTTCCGTGGGCCCTACGAGCAGTACTTC	TRBV14	TRBJ2-7	-	-	16
CASSYQAGGTNTGELFF	TGTGCCAGCAGTTACCAGGCGGGAGGGACGAACACCGGGGAGCTGTTTTTT	TRBV6-5	TRBJ2-2	TRBD2	once	17
CASRTGGADTQYF	TGTGCCAGCAGGACGGGGGGTGCAGATACGCAGTATTTT	TRBV7-2	TRBJ2-3	TRBD2	once	13
CASSLLLFNSPLHF	TGTGCCAGCAGCTTACTCCTGTTTAATTCACCCCTCCACTTT	TRBV7-8	TRBJ1-6	-	few	14
CASSLASGIKETQYF	TGTGCCAGCAGTTTAGCTAGCGGAATAAAAGAGACCCAGTACTTC	TRBV28	TRBJ2-5	TRBD2	-	15
CASSPRGSLHQPQHF	TGTGCCAGCAGCCCACGAGGGTCCCTACATCAGCCCCAGCATTTT	TRBV6-2/TRBV6-3	TRBJ1-5	-	once	15
CASSLEVEAKETQYF	TGTGCCAGCAGCTTAGAGGTGGAGGCTAAAGAGACCCAGTACTTC	TRBV7-3	TRBJ2-5	-	-	15